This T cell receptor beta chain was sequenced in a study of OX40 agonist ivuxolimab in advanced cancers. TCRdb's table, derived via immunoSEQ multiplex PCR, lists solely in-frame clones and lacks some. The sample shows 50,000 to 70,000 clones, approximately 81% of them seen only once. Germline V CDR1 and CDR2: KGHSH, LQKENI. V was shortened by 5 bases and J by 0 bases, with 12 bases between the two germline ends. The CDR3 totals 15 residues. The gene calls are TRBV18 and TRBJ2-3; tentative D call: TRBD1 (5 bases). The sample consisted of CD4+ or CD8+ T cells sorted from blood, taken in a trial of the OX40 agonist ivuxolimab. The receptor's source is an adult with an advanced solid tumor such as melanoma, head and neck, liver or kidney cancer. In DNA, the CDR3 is TGTGCCAGCTCAGACAGAGTAACTAGCACAGATACGCAGTATTTT. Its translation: CASSDRVTSTDTQYF.